This T cell receptor beta chain was sequenced for a study of blood T cell repertoires in COVID-19. Study overall: Some COVID-19 samples were acute and others convalescent; all came from the United States, Italy and Spain. PBMCs, B-cell-depleted T cells, or T cells provided the cDNA or gDNA that made up the material.

Under the authors' procedure: Reference gene primers were amplified, and this amplification served to estimate nucleated cell counts. Using immunoSEQ multiplex PCR, the repertoire was profiled, and TCRdb retains in-frame clones only, with some absent. That table gives V, J and clone size, and the DNA gave D and trimming. The table has 200,000 to 250,000 clones, roughly nine tenths seen once. This CDR3 spans 14 amino acids. After removal of 5 bases from V and 1 base from J, the junction contained 4 bases not matched to a gene. Germline V gene sequence: CDR1 MNHEY, CDR2 SMNVEV (reference sequence). The genes are TRBV27 and TRBJ1-1; 7 bases are shared with TRBD1. The sample comprised PBMCs or T cells enriched from blood (not recorded which). The origin of this receptor is a woman between 18 and 29 years old in a cohort exposed to, infected with or recovered from COVID-19 (not recorded which). The CDR3 DNA sequence: TGTGCCAGCAGTCCAGGACAGGCGAACACTGAAGCTTTCTTT. Protein: CASSPGQANTEAFF.